Included here is one T cell receptor (beta chain) sequence, with context. Its antigen remains unknown. Profiling relied on immunoSEQ multiplex PCR, and the TCRdb table lists in-frame clones only, not all of them. The data hold 50,000 to 55,000 clones, with roughly 88% observed a single time. Germline V gene lookup returns CDR1 ENHRY and CDR2 SYGVKD. Unmatched junction bases numbered 8, after V lost 5 bases and J lost 7 bases. CDR3 length: 15 residues. This sample is drawn from a study of T cells in localized non-small cell lung cancer. Study-level results: Turning up in adjacent lung were a median around 60 of the top 100 tumor clones. Elevated circulating T cell density in blood was associated with longer overall survival.

V and J are TRBV10-3 and TRBJ2-1, with 10 nucleotides matching TRBD2. The source was peripheral blood mononuclear cells, collected before any cancer treatment. The origin of this receptor is a man aged 40-75 years with stage III lung adenocarcinoma. The CDR3 protein is CAISRTSGEQNEQFF. CDR3 bases: TGTGCCATCAGTCGGACTAGCGGTGAACAAAATGAGCAGTTCTTC.